A selection of T cell receptor beta chains follows, all from one sample in a study of cytomegalovirus exposure and HLA in healthy donors. Clones were sequenced by immunoSEQ multiplex PCR, and TCRdb holds only the in-frame ones, with some missing. The table has about 110,000 clones, more than 65% seen once. The sample taken for sequencing was PBMCs. These receptors came from a man younger than 40 in good health and CMV-seronegative. The CDR3 runs from the conserved cysteine through the conserved F or W. A D gene is named only where the DNA matches it firmly. Size values are once, few and many counts, or a class for expanded clones, and some rows have none.

TGCGCCAGCAGCTTGGCCGTCGGTTCCTACGAGCAGTACTTC | CASSLAVGSYEQYF | NA | TRBJ2-7 | TRBV5-1 | NA
TGCGCCAGCAGAGAGGGACAGGGGCCCTACGAGCAGTACTTC | CASREGQGPYEQYF | NA | TRBJ2-7 | TRBV10-2 | TRBD1
TGTGCCAGCTCACCAAACACAGGGGGCACTGAAGCTTTCTTT | CASSPNTGGTEAFF | NA | TRBJ1-1 | TRBV18 | TRBD1
TGTGCCAGCAGTGAATTAACCTACGGGGGTACCTACGAGCAGTACTTC | CASSELTYGGTYEQYF | NA | TRBJ2-7 | TRBV25-1 | NA
TGTGCCAGCGAGATGAACACTGAAGCTTTCTTT | CASEMNTEAFF | NA | TRBJ1-1 | TRBV19 | NA
TGTGCCAGCAGTTGGGACAGGATAAATGAAAAACTGTTTTTT | CASSWDRINEKLFF | NA | TRBJ1-4 | TRBV2 | TRBD1
TGCGCCAGCAGTCAAAGCCCAGAGACCCAGTACTTC | CASSQSPETQYF | once | TRBJ2-5 | TRBV23-1 | NA
TGTGCCAGCAGTTCCGGGACTACTCCCTACAATGAGCAGTTCTTC | CASSSGTTPYNEQFF | NA | TRBJ2-1 | TRBV6-5 | TRBD2
TGTGCCAGCAGCCCCAGTCGAGGGTCCGGCTCACCCCTCCACTTT | CASSPSRGSGSPLHF | NA | TRBJ1-6 | TRBV14 | NA
TGTGCCAGCAGTTCTCCCAGGGGGCCGGGTGGCTACACCTTC | CASSSPRGPGGYTF | NA | TRBJ1-2 | TRBV7-9 | TRBD1
TGTGCCAGCAGTTCCGGGACAGCGGATAGGTTGGCCCAGTACTTC | CASSSGTADRLAQYF | NA | TRBJ2-5 | TRBV28 | TRBD1
TGTGCCAGCTCACTACAGGGGAAGGGAACTGAAGCTTTCTTT | CASSLQGKGTEAFF | NA | TRBJ1-1 | TRBV18 | TRBD1
TGTGCCAGCAGTCGGACTTTAGGATCTAATGAAAAACTGTTTTTT | CASSRTLGSNEKLFF | NA | TRBJ1-4 | TRBV6-1 | NA
TGTGCCTGGAGTGCGGACAGCAACAATGAGCAGTTCTTC | CAWSADSNNEQFF | few | TRBJ2-1 | TRBV30 | NA
TGTGCCAGCAGTGAAGGGGGGACAGCGGTTGACGGCTACACCTTC | CASSEGGTAVDGYTF | NA | TRBJ1-2 | TRBV6-1 | TRBD1
TGTGCCAGCAGCCTGCAGGGATTACTCTATGGCTACACCTTC | CASSLQGLLYGYTF | NA | TRBJ1-2 | TRBV11-2 | NA
TGCGCCAGCAGCCAGGGACAGACTAATGGAAACACCATATATTTT | CASSQGQTNGNTIYF | NA | TRBJ1-3 | TRBV4-1 | TRBD1
TGTGCCTGGGGCCCCGGAGATTCGGAGACCCAGTACTTC | CAWGPGDSETQYF | NA | TRBJ2-5 | TRBV30 | NA
TGCGCCAGCATTCAACCAGGGACCTACGAGCAGTACTTC | CASIQPGTYEQYF | NA | TRBJ2-7 | TRBV10-2 | NA
TGTGCCAGCAGCCGTAGCCGAGCCATTGGCCAGCCCCAGCATTTT | CASSRSRAIGQPQHF | NA | TRBJ1-5 | TRBV9 | NA
TGCGCCAGCAGCTGGGGACAGGGCCAGACCCAGTACTTC | CASSWGQGQTQYF | NA | TRBJ2-5 | TRBV5-1 | TRBD1
TGTGCCAGCAGTCCTGACAGGGGGCTGCAAGAGACCCAGTACTTC | CASSPDRGLQETQYF | once | TRBJ2-5 | TRBV5-6 | TRBD1
TGTGCCAGCAGCCTCGACCGACTGGTAACCTACAATGAGCAGTTCTTC | CASSLDRLVTYNEQFF | NA | TRBJ2-1 | TRBV5-6 | NA
TGTGCCAGCAGTGAAAAAATTCCGGGACTAGCGGGGGGAAGGAATGAGCAGTTCTTC | CASSEKIPGLAGGRNEQFF | NA | TRBJ2-1 | TRBV2 | TRBD2
TGTGCCAGCAGCTCGAAGGACAGGCACCACGAGCAGTACTTC | CASSSKDRHHEQYF | NA | TRBJ2-7 | TRBV7-2 | TRBD1
TGCAGCGTTCCGCGACAGGGTTCCCCCTACGAGCAGTACTTC | CSVPRQGSPYEQYF | NA | TRBJ2-7 | TRBV29-1 | TRBD1
TGTGCTAGCAGCGCGACAGGCGGAAACACCATATATTTT | CASSATGGNTIYF | few | TRBJ1-3 | TRBV7-7 | NA
TGTGCCAGCAAGCCGGGACAGGGTTGGTACGAGCAGTACTTC | CASKPGQGWYEQYF | NA | TRBJ2-7 | TRBV6-5 | TRBD1
TGTGCCAGCGGCCTCAGGGGCGGTGGTACTGAAGCTTTCTTT | CASGLRGGGTEAFF | NA | TRBJ1-1 | TRBV28 | NA
TGTGCCAGCAGCATCCAGACAGGGAGGACCACTGAAGCTTTCTTT | CASSIQTGRTTEAFF | few | TRBJ1-1 | TRBV14 | TRBD1
TGTGCCAGCAGTCCTACAGGGGGCATAGCTAACTATGGCTACACCTTC | CASSPTGGIANYGYTF | NA | TRBJ1-2 | TRBV7-9 | TRBD1
TGTGCCAGCAGCTTAGCACTAGGCAATGAGCAGTTCTTC | CASSLALGNEQFF | NA | TRBJ2-1 | TRBV11-2 | NA
TGCGCCAGCAGCTACGACACCCGGAGGATTGAAAAACTGTTTTTT | CASSYDTRRIEKLFF | once | TRBJ1-4 | TRBV5-1 | NA
TGTGCCAGCGGACCAGCCTCGGGACAGGTGAACACTGAAGCTTTCTTT | CASGPASGQVNTEAFF | NA | TRBJ1-1 | TRBV27 | TRBD1
TGTGCCAGCAGCCGGGACAGGGGATACGAGCAGTACTTC | CASSRDRGYEQYF | NA | TRBJ2-7 | TRBV6-5 | TRBD1
TGTGCCAGCAGCTTAGCTGGGCCAACTTACGAGCAGTACTTC | CASSLAGPTYEQYF | NA | TRBJ2-7 | TRBV7-2 | NA
TGCGCCAGCAGTTACAGGGGCGGGAGCAATCAGCCCCAGCATTTT | CASSYRGGSNQPQHF | NA | TRBJ1-5 | TRBV10-1 | TRBD1
TGTGCCAGTAGTATTAGCGGGAGGTTCGGGGAGCTGTTTTTT | CASSISGRFGELFF | NA | TRBJ2-2 | TRBV19 | TRBD2
TGCGCCAGCAGCTTTAGCAATGAGCAGTTCTTC | CASSFSNEQFF | NA | TRBJ2-1 | TRBV5-1 | NA
TGTGCCAGCAGCCCCATTACCGGCTACGAGCAGTACTTC | CASSPITGYEQYF | NA | TRBJ2-7 | TRBV7-8 | NA
TGTGCCAGCAGCGCACGAGGGGACAGCACTGAAGCTTTCTTT | CASSARGDSTEAFF | NA | TRBJ1-1 | TRBV2 | TRBD1
TGTGCCAGCAGCTATAGCGGGAGCTCCTACAATGAGCAGTTCTTC | CASSYSGSSYNEQFF | NA | TRBJ2-1 | TRBV9 | TRBD2
TGTGCCAGCAGCTCCCGCCGGTCGGACAGGGGTCCCCGCGAGCAGTACTTC | CASSSRRSDRGPREQYF | few | TRBJ2-7 | TRBV5-6 | TRBD1